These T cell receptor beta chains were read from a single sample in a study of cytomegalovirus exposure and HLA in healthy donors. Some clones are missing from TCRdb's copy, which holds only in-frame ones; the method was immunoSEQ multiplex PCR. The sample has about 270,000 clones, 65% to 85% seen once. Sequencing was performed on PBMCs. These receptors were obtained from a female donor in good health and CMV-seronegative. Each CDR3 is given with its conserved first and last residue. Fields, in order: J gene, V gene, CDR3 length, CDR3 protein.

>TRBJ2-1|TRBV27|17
CASTTTRGLAANNEQFF
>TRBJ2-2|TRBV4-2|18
CASSQDGGLARGTGELFF
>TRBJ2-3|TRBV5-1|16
CASSRTGTGRADTQYF
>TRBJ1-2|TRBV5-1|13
CASSADRAGGYTF
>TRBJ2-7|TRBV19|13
CASSFQGSYEQYF
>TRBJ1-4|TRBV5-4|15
CASSFGGGGGEKLFF
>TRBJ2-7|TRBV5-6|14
CASSPGVLTGEQYF
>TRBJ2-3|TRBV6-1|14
CASSEALQADTQYF
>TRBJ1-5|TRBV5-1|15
CASSLGDSNNQPQHF
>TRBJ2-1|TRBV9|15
CASSSSGSSYNEQFF
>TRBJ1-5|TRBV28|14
CASSYGARNQPQHF
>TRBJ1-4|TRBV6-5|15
CASSTRGRANEKLFF
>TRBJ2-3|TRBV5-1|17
CASSWLAGGVGTDTQYF